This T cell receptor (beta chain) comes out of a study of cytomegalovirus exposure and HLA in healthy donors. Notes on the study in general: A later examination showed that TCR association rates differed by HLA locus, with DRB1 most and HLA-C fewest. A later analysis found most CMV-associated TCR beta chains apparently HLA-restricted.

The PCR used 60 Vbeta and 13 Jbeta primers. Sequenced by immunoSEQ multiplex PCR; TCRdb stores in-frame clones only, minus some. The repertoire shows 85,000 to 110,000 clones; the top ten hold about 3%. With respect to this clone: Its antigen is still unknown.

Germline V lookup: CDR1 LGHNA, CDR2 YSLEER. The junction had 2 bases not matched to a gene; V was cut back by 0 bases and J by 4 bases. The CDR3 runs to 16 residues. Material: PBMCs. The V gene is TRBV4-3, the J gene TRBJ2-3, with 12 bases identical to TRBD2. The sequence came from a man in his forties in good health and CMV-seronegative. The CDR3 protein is CASSQDLAGGPDTQYF. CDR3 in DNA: TGCGCCAGCAGCCAAGATCTAGCGGGAGGGCCAGATACGCAGTATTTT.